A single sample is the source of the 29 T cell receptor beta chains below, sequenced in a study of T cell repertoires in cytomegalovirus infection. TCRdb called the reads again in MiXCR, with one record for every CDR3 protein. Altogether hundreds of thousands of distinct CDR3 sequences are present, about a sixth being singletons, with the ten largest covering about 11%. Specimen: PBMCs. The receptors stem from a human donor in good health (CMV status not recorded). Some clones in this sample may be carry-over from other donors' samples.

As regards this clonotype: A much larger clone lies one base from this, so it may be a read error. The chain recombines TRBV6-1 with TRBJ2-5; the D is unclear. Germline CDR1 and CDR2: MNHNS and SASEGT. This CDR3 is built from 13 residues. The CDR3 sequence: CASRAGSQETRYF. The DNA for the CDR3 is TGTGCCAGCAGGGCCGGGTCGCAAGAGACCCGGTACTTC.

This clonotype was observed a handful of times. V is TRBV6-2 or TRBV6-3 and J is TRBJ1-5; D gene unclear. This CDR3 comprises 14 residues. V was clipped by 6 bases and J by 5 bases, with 14 bases between them. From germline, CDR1 is MNHEY and CDR2 SVGEGT. The CDR3 sequence: CASRLAEAHQPQHF. The CDR3 DNA reads as TGTGCCAGCAGGTTAGCGGAGGCCCATCAGCCCCAGCATTTT.

The chain links TRBV20-1 to TRBJ2-5; 13 bases align to TRBD2. CDR1 and CDR2 from the germline V gene are DFQATT and SNEGSKA (reference sequence). J lost 4 bases, V lost 0 bases, and 11 bases had no gene match. This CDR3 region has 18 residues. CDR3 sequence: CSARDQYGGLAGRETQYF. As DNA, the CDR3 is TGCAGTGCTAGAGATCAATATGGGGGACTAGCGGGAAGAGAGACCCAGTACTTC.

This clonotype showed up many times. This chain joins TRBV29-1 and TRBJ2-7; D might be TRBD1 (5 bases). This CDR3 contains 15 residues. Trimming took 1 base from V and 3 from J, leaving 16 bases between them. Germline lookup yields CDR1 SQVTM and CDR2 ANQGSEA. The DNA for the CDR3 is TGCAGCGTTGAAGGATTGGGTCAGGGCGGCTACGAGCAGTACTTC. Amino acid sequence: CSVEGLGQGGYEQYF.

The V and J genes are TRBV2 and TRBJ1-2; unclear D gene. The CDR3 loop spans 15 amino acids. Germline CDR1 and CDR2: SNHLY and FYNNEI. Trimming took 7 bases from V and 2 from J, leaving 17 bases between them. CDR3 residues: CASKFKGRSNYGYTF. In DNA form, the CDR3 reads TGTGCCAGCAAATTTAAAGGCAGGAGCAACTATGGCTACACCTTC.

J is TRBJ2-1 and V is TRBV4-1; D is undetermined. Per germline, CDR1 MGHRA and CDR2 YSYEKL. This CDR3 is built from 16 residues. The ends were cut back, 1 base at V and 4 bases at J, with 14 bases in the middle. The CDR3 sequence: CASSQGASEWYNEQFF. CDR3 sequence (DNA): TGCGCCAGCAGCCAAGGGGCTTCCGAATGGTACAATGAGCAGTTCTTC.

V usage is TRBV25-1 and J usage is TRBJ2-7; a possible D gene is TRBD1 (5 bases). The ends were cut back, 7 bases at V and 5 bases at J, with 12 bases in the middle. Germline lookup yields CDR1 MGHDK and CDR2 SYGVNS. The CDR3 totals 12 residues. CDR3 nucleotides: TGTGCCAGCAATACAGGTCTCGACGAGCAGTACTTC. It is translated as CASNTGLDEQYF.

This clonotype was found a few times. J is TRBJ2-1 and V is TRBV6-2 or TRBV6-3, with 10 bases matching TRBD2. Germline V gives CDR1 MNHEY, CDR2 SVGEGT. The CDR3 sequence is 16 residues long. J gave up 4 bases and V 6 bases, and 9 bases lay outside the gene matches. The CDR3 DNA reads as TGTGCCAGCAGACCAGGAGCGGGGGGGCCATACAATGAGCAGTTCTTC. Amino acids: CASRPGAGGPYNEQFF.

The V and J genes are TRBV3-1 and TRBJ2-3; 8 nucleotides line up with TRBD1. The germline V gene has CDR1 LGHDT and CDR2 YNNKEL (reference sequence). V lost 2 bases, J lost 1 base, and 2 bases stayed unmatched. This CDR3 spans 15 amino acids. CDR3 DNA sequence: TGTGCCAGCAGCCAAAAGGACAGGGGCACAGATACGCAGTATTTT. Translation: CASSQKDRGTDTQYF.

This clonotype has ten or more counts. V gene TRBV28 combines with J gene TRBJ2-5; a possible D gene is TRBD1 (6 bases). Germline loops: CDR1 MDHEN, CDR2 SYDVKM. Trimming shortened V by 6 bases and J by 2 bases, and 16 bases separated the two germline ends. The CDR3 is 15 amino acids. CDR3: CASRKTGTIQETQYF. The CDR3 nucleotides read TGTGCCAGCAGGAAAACCGGGACAATTCAAGAGACCCAGTACTTC.

The chain uses TRBV5-4 and TRBJ2-3; 13 nucleotides align to TRBD2. Germline V gives CDR1 SGHNT, CDR2 YYREEE (reference sequence). The trim removed 2 bases at V and 5 bases at J, leaving 5 bases unmatched. CDR3 size: 16 residues. CDR3 nucleotide sequence: TGTGCCAGCAGCTTCCGACTAGCGGGGGGATTAGATACGCAGTATTTT. Encoded protein: CASSFRLAGGLDTQYF.

The table lists this clonotype with a few counts. This chain links TRBV19 with TRBJ2-7; a weak D match, TRBD2 (6 bases). Germline loops: CDR1 LNHDA, CDR2 SQIVND (reference sequence). Between the trimmed V and J ends, which lost 9 bases and 2 bases, there was a span of 26 bases. The CDR3 has 17 residues. The CDR3 is CARLGLRTPNSPYEQYF. CDR3 nucleotide sequence: TGTGCCAGGTTGGGACTCAGGACACCGAACTCCCCCTACGAGCAGTACTTC.

The chain joins TRBV5-6 to TRBJ1-1; 11 positions agree with TRBD1. There are 13 residues in the CDR3. Per the germline V gene, CDR1 is SGHDT and CDR2 is YYEEEE. Germline trimming cut 5 bases from V and 7 bases from J; bases unmatched to any gene: 4. The CDR3 DNA reads TGTGCCAGCAGAAGGGACAGGGGGGTTGAAGCTTTCTTT. Protein product: CASRRDRGVEAFF. Drawing the rest from reference TRBV5-6 and TRBJ1-1, the complete variable domain is DAGVTQSPTHLIKTRGQQVTLRCSPKSGHDTVSWYQQALGQGPQFIFQYYEEEERQRGNFPDRFSGHQFPNYSSELNVNALLLGDSALYLCASRRDRGVEAFFGQGTRLTVV.

This chain connects TRBV20-1 to TRBJ2-1; 13 bases are a match to TRBD2. Germline V lookup: CDR1 DFQATT, CDR2 SNEGSKA (reference sequence). CDR3 length: 16 residues. Unmatched junction bases numbered 7, after V lost 6 bases and J lost 2 bases. Here the CDR3 reads CSARRGLAGPYNEQFF. The CDR3 region has the DNA TGCAGTGCAAGGAGGGGACTAGCGGGACCCTACAATGAGCAGTTCTTC.

This clonotype was observed at least ten times. The genes are TRBV7-9 and TRBJ2-6; D might be TRBD1 (6 bases). The germline V gene has CDR1 SEHNR and CDR2 FQNEAQ (reference sequence). Trimming stripped 6 bases from V and 0 bases from J, with 15 bases between. This CDR3 region has 17 residues. The CDR3 nucleotides read TGTGCCAGCAGTCCAGGGGAGTCGAGCTCTGGGGCCAACGTCCTGACTTTC. Protein sequence: CASSPGESSSGANVLTF.

The table lists this clonotype with many counts. CDR3 coding DNA: TGCGCCAGCAGCCACCCCGGCGGGGAAAGAAGTGATCAGCCCCAGCATTTT. Encoded protein: CASSHPGGERSDQPQHF. V gene TRBV4-1 combines with J gene TRBJ1-5; D remains unclear. Trimming stripped 3 bases from V and 5 bases from J, with 20 bases between. There are 17 residues in the CDR3. Looked up from germline, CDR1 is MGHRA and CDR2 is YSYEKL.

The gene calls are TRBV7-2 and TRBJ1-5; D possibly corresponds to TRBD1 (6 bases). Trimming took 3 bases from V and 7 from J, leaving 13 bases between them. This CDR3 has 14 amino acids. Germline lookup yields CDR1 SGHTA and CDR2 FQGNSA. The CDR3 region has the DNA TGTGCCAGCAGCTTTACAGGGCCGGACCAGCCCCAGCATTTT. Its translation is CASSFTGPDQPQHF.

This clonotype was detected ten times or more. This chain uses TRBV7-8 with TRBJ1-6, with D possibly matching TRBD1 (5 bases). V was shortened by 1 base and J by 7 bases, with 11 bases between the two germline ends. This CDR3 contains 15 residues. Germline values: CDR1 SGHVS, CDR2 FQNEAQ. The CDR3 sequence: CASSLGQQLNSPLHF. The CDR3, as DNA: TGTGCCAGCAGCTTAGGACAGCAACTGAATTCACCCCTCCACTTT.

This rearrangement joins TRBV19 to TRBJ1-5; 8 bases are shared with TRBD1. The V gene end was trimmed by 6 bases and the J gene end by 7 bases; junction bases not matched to a gene: 14. This CDR3 contains 16 residues. Germline V CDR1 and CDR2: LNHDA, SQIVND (reference sequence). The CDR3 region has the DNA TGTGCCAGTAGCCACGATCTCCAGGGGGCTGGACAGCCCCAGCATTTT. It is translated as CASSHDLQGAGQPQHF. Using reference TRBV19 and TRBJ1-5 for the parts outside the CDR3, the full variable domain is DGGITQSPKYLFRKEGQNVTLSCEQNLNHDAMYWYRQDPGQGLRLIYYSQIVNDFQKGDIAEGYSVSREKKESFPLTVTSAQKNPTAFYLCASSHDLQGAGQPQHFGDGTRLSIL.

The table lists this clonotype with a few counts. This chain uses TRBV29-1 with TRBJ2-1; no definite D call. Germline CDR1 SQVTM, CDR2 ANQGSEA. V was clipped by 4 bases and J by 2 bases, with 9 bases between them. This CDR3 has 13 residues. For the CDR3, the DNA is TGCAGCGTTGTTGGGCAGGCCTACAATGAGCAGTTCTTC. It specifies CSVVGQAYNEQFF.

This clonotype has just a few counts. The chain carries TRBV11-1 and TRBJ1-5; no definite D call. The germline V gene encodes CDR1 SGHAT and CDR2 FQDESV (reference sequence). The V and J ends lost 0 bases and 7 bases respectively, with 7 bases between them. This CDR3 has 13 residues. DNA for the CDR3: TGTGCCAGCAGCTTAGCGCTTAGACAGCCCCAGCATTTT. Its protein is CASSLALRQPQHF.

The chain links TRBV28 to TRBJ1-5; D ambiguous. CDR3 length: 15 residues. V lost 7 bases and J lost 5, with 18 bases in between. Germline CDR1 is MDHEN and CDR2 is SYDVKM. Here the CDR3 reads CASNPASHSDQPQHF. CDR3 nucleotides: TGTGCCAGCAACCCCGCGTCACATTCTGATCAGCCCCAGCATTTT.

This chain links TRBV6-2 or TRBV6-3 with TRBJ2-7; 9 nucleotides align to TRBD1. Trimming removed 6 bases from V and 6 bases from J; junction bases left unmatched: 12. The CDR3 covers 15 residues. Per germline, CDR1 MNHEY and CDR2 SVGEGT. The CDR3 loop reads CASSWWDRVTGEQYF. In DNA, the CDR3 is TGTGCCAGCAGCTGGTGGGACAGGGTGACCGGCGAGCAGTACTTC.

In its sample, this clonotype was seen a few times. This sequence joins TRBV20-1 and TRBJ2-5, with D tentatively TRBD1 (6 bases). Germline CDR1 is DFQATT and CDR2 is SNEGSKA (reference sequence). This CDR3 has 14 residues. The ends were cut back, 0 bases at V and 5 bases at J, with 13 bases in the middle. The CDR3 bases are TGCAGTGCTAGAGATCCCCAGGGGACGGAGACCCAGTACTTC. Translating it yields CSARDPQGTETQYF.

This clonotype was counted only a few times. This sequence joins TRBV6-5 and TRBJ1-1, with TRBD1 matching over 7 bases. CDR3 length: 15 amino acids. Germline CDR1 is MNHEY and CDR2 is SVGAGI. Trimming took 4 bases from V and 1 from J; bases not matched to a gene: 6. This CDR3 reads CASSSGTAPNTEAFF. CDR3 DNA: TGTGCCAGCAGTTCGGGGACAGCGCCGAACACTGAAGCTTTCTTT.

The V call is TRBV24-1, the J call TRBJ2-1; D gene ambiguous. The CDR3 covers 14 residues. Germline V gives CDR1 KGHDR, CDR2 SFDVKD. V was trimmed by 1 base and J by 2 bases, leaving 5 bases between them. The CDR3 DNA is TGTGCCACCAGTGATTTTCACCCCTACAATGAGCAGTTCTTC. Translated, it gives CATSDFHPYNEQFF.

This clonotype was seen ten or more times. V is TRBV28 and J is TRBJ1-5; D is possibly TRBD1 (5 bases). This CDR3 is 15 amino acids long. Trimming took 3 bases from V and 0 from J, leaving 9 bases between them. Germline V gives CDR1 MDHEN, CDR2 SYDVKM. This CDR3 reads CASSLWGNSNQPQHF. Here the CDR3 DNA reads TGTGCCAGCAGTTTGTGGGGGAATAGCAATCAGCCCCAGCATTTT.

This clonotype turned up a few times. V usage is TRBV20-1 and J usage is TRBJ1-3; TRBD1 is a possible D gene (5 bases). The V gene lost 3 bases and the J gene lost 0 bases, with 15 bases spanning the gap. Germline loops: CDR1 DFQATT, CDR2 SNEGSKA (reference sequence). There are 16 residues in the CDR3. CDR3 amino acids: CSASLPGGNSGNTIYF. The CDR3 DNA is TGCAGTGCTAGCCTACCGGGGGGAAACTCTGGAAACACCATATATTTT.

The genes are TRBV2 and TRBJ2-7; 10 positions match TRBD1. Germline CDR1 is SNHLY and CDR2 is FYNNEI. The CDR3 has 15 amino acids. V lost 6 bases and J lost 6; bases outside the gene matches: 11. CDR3 in DNA: TGTGCCAGCAGCTATACCCCGGGACAGGGGACCGAGCAGTACTTC. Translating it yields CASSYTPGQGTEQYF.